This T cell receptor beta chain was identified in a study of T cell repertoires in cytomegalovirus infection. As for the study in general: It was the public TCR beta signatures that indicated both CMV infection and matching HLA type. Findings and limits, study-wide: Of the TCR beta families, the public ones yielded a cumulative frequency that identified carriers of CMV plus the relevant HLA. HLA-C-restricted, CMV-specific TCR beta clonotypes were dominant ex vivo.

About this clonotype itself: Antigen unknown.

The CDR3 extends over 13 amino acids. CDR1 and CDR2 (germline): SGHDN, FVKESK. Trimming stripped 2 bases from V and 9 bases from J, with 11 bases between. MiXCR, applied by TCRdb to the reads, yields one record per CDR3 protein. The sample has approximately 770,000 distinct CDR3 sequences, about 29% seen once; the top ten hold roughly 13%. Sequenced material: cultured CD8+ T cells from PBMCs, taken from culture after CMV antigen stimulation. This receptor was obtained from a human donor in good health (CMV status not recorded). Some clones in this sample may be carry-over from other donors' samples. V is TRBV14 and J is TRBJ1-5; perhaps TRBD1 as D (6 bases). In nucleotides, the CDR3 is TGTGCCAGCAGCCAAAGGGGGGGGTCGCCCCAGCATTTT. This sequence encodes CASSQRGGSPQHF.